Below, 27 T cell receptor beta chains from the same sample are listed, as sequenced in a study of blood T cell repertoires in COVID-19. The protocol was immunoSEQ multiplex PCR, while the TCRdb copy is restricted to in-frame clones and leaves out a portion. The sample carries over 250,000 clones, more than 75% recorded once. What was sequenced was PBMCs or T cells enriched from blood (not recorded which). Receptors were obtained from a man in his sixties who had recovered from COVID-19.

This clone was observed a single time. The chain links TRBV9 to TRBJ2-7, with D possibly TRBD1 on 5 matching bases. Trimming stripped 0 bases from V and 3 bases from J, with 13 bases between. Looked up from germline, CDR1 is SGDLS and CDR2 is YYNGEE. The length of the CDR3 is 15 residues. CDR3 in amino acids: CASSVAWGPLYEQYF. Here the CDR3 DNA reads TGTGCCAGCAGCGTAGCTTGGGGCCCCCTCTACGAGCAGTACTTC. Complete variable domain (other parts from reference TRBV9 and TRBJ2-7): DSGVTQTPKHLITATGQRVTLRCSPRSGDLSVYWYQQSLDQGLQFLIQYYNGEERAKGNILERFSAQQFPDLHSELNLSSLELGDSALYFCASSVAWGPLYEQYFGPGTRLTVT.

The J gene is TRBJ2-5, the V gene TRBV7-2; 7 bases are a match to TRBD1. The germline gives CDR1 SGHTA, CDR2 FQGNSA. The V gene end was trimmed by 2 bases and the J gene end by 2 bases; junction bases not matched to a gene: 2. The CDR3 consists of 14 residues. The CDR3 DNA is TGTGCCAGCAGCTTATCAGGGGGACAAGAGACCCAGTACTTC. It is translated as CASSLSGGQETQYF.

This sequence joins TRBV5-5 and TRBJ1-5, with 8 bases identical to TRBD1. The trim removed 6 bases at V and 3 bases at J, leaving 8 bases unmatched. Germline lookup yields CDR1 SGHKS and CDR2 YYEKEE (reference sequence). The CDR3 has 15 amino acids. This CDR3 reads CASTISGGDNQPQHF. CDR3 nucleotide sequence: TGTGCCAGCACCATTTCAGGGGGCGACAATCAGCCCCAGCATTTT.

The genes are TRBV6-6 and TRBJ1-1; possible D gene TRBD1, 5 bases. V lost 6 bases and J 1 base, leaving 12 bases between the germline ends. CDR3 size: 14 residues. Germline CDR1 MNHNY, CDR2 SVGAGI (reference sequence). The CDR3 here is CASRRDSRNTEAFF. As DNA, the CDR3 is TGTGCCAGCAGAAGAGACAGTCGGAACACTGAAGCTTTCTTT.

This chain joins TRBV10-3 and TRBJ1-4; maybe TRBD1 (6 bases). The germline CDR1 and CDR2 sequences are ENHRY and SYGVKD. This CDR3 spans 14 amino acids. The germline V and J ends were trimmed by 2 bases and 4 bases, with 8 bases remaining between them. Written as DNA, the CDR3 is TGTGCCATCAGTGAGGGGGGCCTTAATGAAAAACTGTTTTTT. Its translation is CAISEGGLNEKLFF.

The V call is TRBV3-1 (or the pseudogene TRBV3-2), the J call TRBJ1-1; unclear D gene. The CDR3 has 12 residues. Germline lookup yields CDR1 LGHDT and CDR2 YNNKEL (reference sequence). V lost 4 bases, J lost 8 bases, and 11 bases lay in between. The CDR3 DNA is TGTGCCAGCAGCCGCCAGGAAACCGAAGCTTTCTTT. This gives the protein CASSRQETEAFF.

The gene calls are TRBV7-9 and TRBJ1-6; a possible D gene is TRBD1 (5 bases). This CDR3 has 14 residues. CDR1 is SEHNR, CDR2 FQNEAQ, per germline (reference sequence). V lost 5 bases to trimming and J lost 10 bases, with 15 bases between them. The CDR3 DNA is TGTGCCAGCAGCCGGGGGAGGGCCGGGTCACCCCTCCACTTT. Translated: CASSRGRAGSPLHF.

The chain uses TRBV19 and TRBJ2-7; D perhaps matches TRBD2 (6 bases). Germline V gene sequence: CDR1 LNHDA, CDR2 SQIVND (reference sequence). The CDR3 is 15 residues long. The V end lost 3 bases, the J end lost 6 bases, and 18 bases lay between the germline ends. In DNA, the CDR3 is TGTGCCAGTAGTATCACTCCGGGACTTTGGGCCGAGCAGTACTTC. It specifies CASSITPGLWAEQYF. The variable domain in full, completed from reference TRBV19 and TRBJ2-7, reads DGGITQSPKYLFRKEGQNVTLSCEQNLNHDAMYWYRQDPGQGLRLIYYSQIVNDFQKGDIAEGYSVSREKKESFPLTVTSAQKNPTAFYLCASSITPGLWAEQYFGPGTRLTVT.

The gene calls are TRBV11-3 and TRBJ1-3, with unresolved D. Looked up from germline, CDR1 is SGHNT and CDR2 is YENEEA. This CDR3 is 14 amino acids long. The V end was cut by 5 bases, the J end by 4 bases, with 12 bases between. Here the CDR3 reads CASSLGPTGNTIYF. CDR3 DNA sequence: TGTGCCAGCAGCCTAGGACCGACAGGAAACACCATATATTTT.

Here the CDR3 DNA reads TGTGCCAGCAGCTTGGGACAGGGGTTTGGCTACACCTTC. The encoded protein is CASSLGQGFGYTF. J is TRBJ1-2 and V is TRBV5-5, with 8 bases lining up with TRBD1. Trimming took 0 bases from V and 7 from J; bases not matched to a gene: 2. CDR3 size: 13 residues. CDR1 is SGHKS and CDR2 is YYEKEE in the germline V gene (reference sequence).

The J gene is TRBJ2-7, the V gene TRBV5-4; 7 bases agree with TRBD2. Germline-derived CDR1 and CDR2 are SGHNT and YYREEE (reference sequence). J was trimmed by 3 bases and V by 0 bases; bases with no gene match: 12. There are 17 residues in the CDR3. The CDR3 reads CASSLGEVAGVNYEQYF. The CDR3 region has the DNA TGTGCCAGCAGCTTGGGGGAGGTGGCGGGAGTCAACTACGAGCAGTACTTC.

This clone was observed a single time. The rearrangement links TRBV18 to TRBJ2-7; 10 nucleotides agree with TRBD2. With V trimmed by 10 bases and J by 2 bases, 11 bases remained unmatched. Germline assignment: CDR1 KGHSH and CDR2 LQKENI. This CDR3 spans 15 amino acids. CDR3 sequence (DNA): TGTGCCACACGGAAGACTAGCGGGTCTACCTACGAGCAGTACTTC. Its translation is CATRKTSGSTYEQYF. The entire variable domain, with the rest obtained from reference TRBV18 and TRBJ2-7, is as follows: NAGVMQNPRHLVRRRGQEARLRCSPMKGHSHVYWYRQLPEEGLKFMVYLQKENIIDESGMPKERFSAEFPKEGPSILRIQQVVRGDSAAYFCATRKTSGSTYEQYFGPGTRLTVT.

V gene TRBV27 combines with J gene TRBJ2-7, with 9 bases matching TRBD1. Germline CDR1 reads MNHEY; CDR2 reads SMNVEV (reference sequence). CDR3 length equals 14 residues. With 3 bases clipped from V and 1 base from J, the junction kept 1 base outside the gene matches. For the CDR3, the DNA is TGTGCCAGCAGTTTTGGGACAGGGTCCTACGAGCAGTACTTC. This gives the protein CASSFGTGSYEQYF.

This chain connects TRBV5-4 to TRBJ2-7; 9 bases are shared with TRBD2. Germline V gives CDR1 SGHNT, CDR2 YYREEE (reference sequence). This CDR3 is built from 15 residues. Losses at the gene ends were 2 bases for V and 0 bases for J; bases not matched to a gene: 3. This CDR3 is CASSFRLADSYEQYF. The DNA for the CDR3 is TGTGCCAGCAGCTTTCGACTAGCGGACTCCTACGAGCAGTACTTC.

The J gene is TRBJ1-4, the V gene TRBV5-4, with D uncertain. Germline values: CDR1 SGHNT, CDR2 YYREEE (reference sequence). This CDR3 has 14 amino acids. V was clipped by 3 bases and J by 6 bases, with 12 bases between them. In DNA form, the CDR3 reads TGTGCCAGCAGCTCACCAAATTTAGATGAAAAACTGTTTTTT. This codes for CASSSPNLDEKLFF.

The rearrangement joins TRBV20-1 to TRBJ2-7; TRBD2 matches 7 bases. CDR3 length equals 14 residues. The ends lost 3 bases at V and 0 bases at J; junction bases unmatched: 5. In germline, CDR1 is DFQATT, CDR2 SNEGSKA (reference sequence). The CDR3 protein is CSASRTRSSYEQYF. For the CDR3, the DNA is TGCAGTGCTAGTAGGACTAGGAGCTCCTACGAGCAGTACTTC.

V is TRBV29-1 and J is TRBJ2-5; possibly TRBD1 for D (6 bases). The CDR3 covers 13 residues. From germline, CDR1 is SQVTM and CDR2 ANQGSEA. The germline V and J ends were trimmed by 4 bases and 2 bases, with 11 bases remaining between them. CDR3 DNA: TGCAGCGTTGGAGGGGGTGGACAAGAGACCCAGTACTTC. This translates into CSVGGGGQETQYF.

DNA for the CDR3: TGTGCCAGCTCTCCCGCGGGAAACACCATATATTTT. Amino acid sequence: CASSPAGNTIYF. V usage is TRBV18 and J usage is TRBJ1-3; D remains unclear. Germline CDR1 is KGHSH and CDR2 is LQKENI. The CDR3 consists of 12 residues. Deletions cut 6 bases from V and 4 bases from J, with 7 bases between.

The chain links TRBV11-3 to TRBJ1-6, with 7 bases matching TRBD1. The CDR3 has 13 amino acids. Germline CDR1 and CDR2: SGHNT and YENEEA. V was clipped by 5 bases and J by 10 bases; unmatched bases: 5. The CDR3: CASSARQGSPLHF. CDR3 DNA sequence: TGTGCCAGCAGCGCACGACAGGGCTCACCCCTCCACTTT.

This rearrangement joins TRBV19 to TRBJ1-5; a weak D match, TRBD1 (5 bases). V gave up 7 bases and J gave up 3 bases, with 7 bases separating them. The CDR3 extends over 12 amino acids. Germline CDR1 reads LNHDA; CDR2 reads SQIVND (reference sequence). This CDR3 reads CASMTDNQPQHF. The CDR3 coding sequence is TGTGCCAGTATGACAGACAATCAGCCCCAGCATTTT.

The rearrangement joins TRBV10-1 to TRBJ1-5; tentative D call: TRBD1 (5 bases). CDR3 length: 17 residues. Germline lookup yields CDR1 WNHNN and CDR2 SYGVQD (reference sequence). Trimming pared 4 bases from V and 0 bases from J, leaving 16 bases between. The DNA of the CDR3 is TGCGCCAGCAGTGTTGGGGCCCACACTAATAGCAATCAGCCCCAGCATTTT. The encoded protein is CASSVGAHTNSNQPQHF.

CDR3 amino acids: CASSPHTVGGTGNTIYF. CDR3 bases: TGTGCCAGCAGCCCACACACGGTAGGGGGCACTGGAAACACCATATATTTT. This chain uses TRBV9 with TRBJ1-3; 7 nucleotides line up with TRBD1. In germline, CDR1 is SGDLS, CDR2 YYNGEE. CDR3 length: 17 residues. The V segment lost 4 bases and the J segment 2 bases; nucleotides outside the gene matches: 12.

This clone was seen a single time. CDR3 sequence: CASSGGASGALDEQFF. The CDR3 nucleotides are TGTGCCAGCAGTGGGGGGGCTAGCGGGGCCCTAGATGAGCAGTTCTTC. The chain joins TRBV2 to TRBJ2-1, with 9 nucleotides matching TRBD2. V shed 4 bases and J 8 bases; nucleotides not matched to a gene: 12. Per the germline V gene, CDR1 is SNHLY and CDR2 is FYNNEI. This CDR3 has 16 amino acids. Combining the CDR3 with reference TRBV2 and TRBJ2-1 gives the whole variable domain EPEVTQTPSHQVTQMGQEVILRCVPISNHLYFYWYRQILGQKVEFLVSFYNNEISEKSEIFDDQFSVERPDGSNFTLKIRSTKLEDSAMYFCASSGGASGALDEQFFGPGTRLTVL.

This chain links TRBV7-9 with TRBJ2-1; D may be TRBD1 (5 bases). Germline assignment: CDR1 SEHNR and CDR2 FQNEAQ (reference sequence). The CDR3 consists of 14 residues. The V end was cut by 6 bases, the J end by 4 bases, with 13 bases between. The CDR3 protein is CASRVQEAYNEQFF. For the CDR3, the DNA is TGTGCCAGCAGAGTACAGGAAGCTTACAATGAGCAGTTCTTC.

The chain carries TRBV18 and TRBJ2-7; D perhaps matches TRBD1 (5 bases). Trimming cost V 4 bases and J 0 bases, with 10 bases left between them. CDR3 size: 14 residues. Germline V gene data show CDR1 as KGHSH and CDR2 as LQKENI. The CDR3 DNA sequence: TGTGCCAGCTCACTGGACATCAGCTCCTACGAGCAGTACTTC. Encoded protein: CASSLDISSYEQYF. The variable domain in full, completed from reference TRBV18 and TRBJ2-7, reads NAGVMQNPRHLVRRRGQEARLRCSPMKGHSHVYWYRQLPEEGLKFMVYLQKENIIDESGMPKERFSAEFPKEGPSILRIQQVVRGDSAAYFCASSLDISSYEQYFGPGTRLTVT.

The rearrangement joins TRBV5-6 to TRBJ2-7; perhaps TRBD1 as D (6 bases). V lost 7 bases and J lost 6, with 20 bases in between. Germline values: CDR1 SGHDT, CDR2 YYEEEE. The CDR3 has 14 residues. The CDR3 here is CASGHRVDGTEQYF. The CDR3 nucleotides are TGTGCCAGCGGACACAGGGTTGATGGCACCGAGCAGTACTTC.

The chain combines TRBV27 with TRBJ1-1; no clear D gene. From germline, CDR1 is MNHEY and CDR2 SMNVEV (reference sequence). The CDR3 extends over 15 amino acids. Trimming removed 10 bases at V and 3 bases at J, with 21 bases between. DNA for the CDR3: TGTGCCACCAAGCAGCGGGGAAGGAGGGACACTGAAGCTTTCTTT. Its protein product is CATKQRGRRDTEAFF.